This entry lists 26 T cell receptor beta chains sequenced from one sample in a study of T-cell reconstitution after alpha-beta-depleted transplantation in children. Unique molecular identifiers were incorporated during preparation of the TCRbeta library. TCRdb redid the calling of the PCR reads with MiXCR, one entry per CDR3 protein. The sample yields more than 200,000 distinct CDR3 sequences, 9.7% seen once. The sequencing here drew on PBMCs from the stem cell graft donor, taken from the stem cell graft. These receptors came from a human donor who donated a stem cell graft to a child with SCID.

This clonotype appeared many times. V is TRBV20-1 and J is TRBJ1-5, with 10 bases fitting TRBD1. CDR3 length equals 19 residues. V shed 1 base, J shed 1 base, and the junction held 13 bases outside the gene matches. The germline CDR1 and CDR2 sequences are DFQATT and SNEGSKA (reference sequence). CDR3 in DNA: TGCAGTGCTAGAGGCACCGGGACAGGGGATTTAATAAGCAATCAGCCCCAGCATTTT. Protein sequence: CSARGTGTGDLISNQPQHF.

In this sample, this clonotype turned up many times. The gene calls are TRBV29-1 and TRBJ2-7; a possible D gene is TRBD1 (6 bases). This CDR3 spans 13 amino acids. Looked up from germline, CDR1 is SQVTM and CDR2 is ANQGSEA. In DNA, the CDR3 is TGCACCTGGGGCAGGGACAAGCTCTACGAGCAGTACTTC. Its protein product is CTWGRDKLYEQYF.

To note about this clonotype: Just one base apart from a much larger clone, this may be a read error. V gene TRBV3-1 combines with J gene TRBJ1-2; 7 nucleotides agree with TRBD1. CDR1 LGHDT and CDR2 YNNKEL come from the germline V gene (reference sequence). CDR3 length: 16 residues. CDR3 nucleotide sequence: TGTACCAGCAGCCTAAACAGGGGAGCAGCTAACTATGGCTACACCTTC. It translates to CTSSLNRGAANYGYTF.

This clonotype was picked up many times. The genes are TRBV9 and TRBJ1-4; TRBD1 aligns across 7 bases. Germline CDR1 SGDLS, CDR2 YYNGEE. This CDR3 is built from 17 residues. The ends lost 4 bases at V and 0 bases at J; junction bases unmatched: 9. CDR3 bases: TGTGCCAGCAGCCTGACAGGGCTGAGTGCAACTAATGAAAAACTGTTTTTT. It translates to CASSLTGLSATNEKLFF.

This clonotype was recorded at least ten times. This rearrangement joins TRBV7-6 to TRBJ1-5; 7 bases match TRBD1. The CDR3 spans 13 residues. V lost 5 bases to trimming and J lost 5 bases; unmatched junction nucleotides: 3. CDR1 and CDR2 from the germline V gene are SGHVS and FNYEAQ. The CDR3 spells CASSLRGDQPQHF. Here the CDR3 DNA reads TGTGCCAGCAGCCTCAGGGGGGATCAGCCCCAGCATTTT.

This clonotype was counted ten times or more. The CDR3 sequence is CASSLGLSGNTIYF. As DNA, the CDR3 is TGCGCCAGCAGCTTGGGCCTCTCTGGAAACACCATATATTTT. The chain has TRBV5-1 and TRBJ1-3; D not resolved. The CDR3 spans 14 residues. The V gene lost 0 bases and the J gene lost 0 bases, with 4 bases spanning the gap. Germline V CDR1 and CDR2: SGHRS, YFSETQ.

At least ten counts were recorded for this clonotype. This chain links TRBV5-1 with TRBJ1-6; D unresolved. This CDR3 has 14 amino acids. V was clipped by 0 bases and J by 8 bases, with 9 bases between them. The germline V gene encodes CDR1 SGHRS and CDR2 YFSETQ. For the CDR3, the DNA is TGCGCCAGCAGCTTGGGGGGATGGGATTCACCCCTCCACTTT. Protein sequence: CASSLGGWDSPLHF.

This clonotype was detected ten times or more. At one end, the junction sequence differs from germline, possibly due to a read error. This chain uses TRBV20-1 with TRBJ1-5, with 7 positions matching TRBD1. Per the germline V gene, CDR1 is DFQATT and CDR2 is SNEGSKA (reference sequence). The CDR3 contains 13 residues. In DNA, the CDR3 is TGCAGTGCTAGTGGAGGGGGCAACCAGCCCCAGCATTTT. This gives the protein CSASGGGNQPQHF.

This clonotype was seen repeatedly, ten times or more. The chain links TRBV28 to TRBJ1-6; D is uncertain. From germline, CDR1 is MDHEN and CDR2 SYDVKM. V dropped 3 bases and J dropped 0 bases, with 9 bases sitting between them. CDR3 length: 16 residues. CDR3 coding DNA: TGTGCCAGCAGTTTTATAGGGAGCTCCTATAATTCACCCCTCCACTTT. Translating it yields CASSFIGSSYNSPLHF.

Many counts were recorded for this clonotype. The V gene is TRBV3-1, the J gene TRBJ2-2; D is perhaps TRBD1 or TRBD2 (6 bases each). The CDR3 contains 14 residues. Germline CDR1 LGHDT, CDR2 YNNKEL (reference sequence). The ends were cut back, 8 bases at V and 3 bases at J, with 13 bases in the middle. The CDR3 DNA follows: TGTGCCAGCGGCAAAAGGGGGGACACCGGGGAGCTGTTTTTT. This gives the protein CASGKRGDTGELFF.

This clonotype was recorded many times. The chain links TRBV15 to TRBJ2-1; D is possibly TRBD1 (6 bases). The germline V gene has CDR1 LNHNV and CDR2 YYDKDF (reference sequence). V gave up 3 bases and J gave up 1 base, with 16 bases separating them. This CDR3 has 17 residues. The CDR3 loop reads CATSSPPGTLSYNEQFF. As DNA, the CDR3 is TGTGCCACCAGCAGTCCCCCGGGGACACTTTCCTACAATGAGCAGTTCTTC.

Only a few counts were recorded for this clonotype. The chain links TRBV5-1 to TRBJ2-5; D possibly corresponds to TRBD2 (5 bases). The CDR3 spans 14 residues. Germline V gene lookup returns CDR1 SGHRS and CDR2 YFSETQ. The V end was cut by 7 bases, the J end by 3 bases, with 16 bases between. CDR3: CASAFMTGKETQYF. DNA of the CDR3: TGCGCCAGCGCCTTCATGACGGGAAAAGAGACCCAGTACTTC.

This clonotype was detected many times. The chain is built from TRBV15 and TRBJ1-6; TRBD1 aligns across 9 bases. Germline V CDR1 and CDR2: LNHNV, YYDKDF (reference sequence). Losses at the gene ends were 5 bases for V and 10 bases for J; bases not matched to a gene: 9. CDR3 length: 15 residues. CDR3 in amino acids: CATSLRGQGSSPLHF. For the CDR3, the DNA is TGTGCCACCAGCTTAAGAGGACAGGGGAGCTCACCCCTCCACTTT. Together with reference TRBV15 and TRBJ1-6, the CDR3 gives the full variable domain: DAMVIQNPRYQVTQFGKPVTLSCSQTLNHNVMYWYQQKSSQAPKLLFHYYDKDFNNEADTPDNFQSRRPNTSFCFLDIRSPGLGDTAMYLCATSLRGQGSSPLHFGNGTRLTVT.

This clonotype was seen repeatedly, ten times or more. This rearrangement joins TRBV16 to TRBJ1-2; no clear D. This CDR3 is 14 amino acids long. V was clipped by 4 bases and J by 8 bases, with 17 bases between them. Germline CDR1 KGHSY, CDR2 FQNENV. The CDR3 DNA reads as TGTGCCAGCAGCCGTCAGGTCGACGGCGGCGGCTACACCTTC. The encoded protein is CASSRQVDGGGYTF.

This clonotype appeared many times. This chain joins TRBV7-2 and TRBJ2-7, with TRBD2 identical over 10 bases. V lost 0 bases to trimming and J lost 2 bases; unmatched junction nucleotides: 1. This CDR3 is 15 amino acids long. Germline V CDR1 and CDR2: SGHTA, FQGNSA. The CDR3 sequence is CASSLASGGPYEQYF. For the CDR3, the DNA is TGTGCCAGCAGCTTAGCTAGCGGGGGGCCCTACGAGCAGTACTTC.

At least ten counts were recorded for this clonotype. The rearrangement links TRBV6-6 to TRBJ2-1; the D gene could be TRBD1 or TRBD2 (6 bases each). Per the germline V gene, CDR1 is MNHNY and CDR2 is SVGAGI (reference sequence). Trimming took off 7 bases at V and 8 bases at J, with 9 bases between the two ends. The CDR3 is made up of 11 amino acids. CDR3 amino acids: CASNGGHEQFF. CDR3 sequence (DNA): TGTGCCAGCAACGGGGGCCATGAGCAGTTCTTC.

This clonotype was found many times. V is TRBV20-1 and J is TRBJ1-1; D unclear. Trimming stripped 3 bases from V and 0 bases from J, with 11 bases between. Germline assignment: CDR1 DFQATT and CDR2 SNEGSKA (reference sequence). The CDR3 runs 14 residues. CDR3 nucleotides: TGCAGTGCTAGCGACCCGCACTTGAACACTGAAGCTTTCTTT. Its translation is CSASDPHLNTEAFF.

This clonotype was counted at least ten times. The CDR3 DNA sequence: TGCAGTGCTAGAGATTGGAACGTACCAGAGGGCCCCTACGAGCAGTACTTC. This translates into CSARDWNVPEGPYEQYF. This rearrangement joins TRBV20-1 to TRBJ2-7; tentative D call: TRBD2 (5 bases). The germline CDR1 and CDR2 sequences are DFQATT and SNEGSKA (reference sequence). This CDR3 comprises 17 residues. The V and J ends lost 0 bases and 2 bases respectively, with 20 bases between them.

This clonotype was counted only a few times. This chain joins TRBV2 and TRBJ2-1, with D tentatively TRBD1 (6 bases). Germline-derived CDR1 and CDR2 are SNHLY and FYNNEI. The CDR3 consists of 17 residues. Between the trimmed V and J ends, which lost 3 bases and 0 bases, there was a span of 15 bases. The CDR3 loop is CASSDFLGRGSYNEQFF. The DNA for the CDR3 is TGTGCCAGCAGTGACTTCCTTGGCAGGGGCTCCTACAATGAGCAGTTCTTC.

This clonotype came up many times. CDR3 nucleotides: TGTGCCAGCAGCCAAAAAGCTGGACAGCCCGGGGAGCTGTTTTTT. Translation gives CASSQKAGQPGELFF. The chain links TRBV3-1 to TRBJ2-2; tentatively, D is TRBD1 (6 bases). Per the germline V gene, CDR1 is LGHDT and CDR2 is YNNKEL (reference sequence). The CDR3 extends over 15 amino acids. V shed 2 bases and J shed 6 bases, with 13 bases lying between them.

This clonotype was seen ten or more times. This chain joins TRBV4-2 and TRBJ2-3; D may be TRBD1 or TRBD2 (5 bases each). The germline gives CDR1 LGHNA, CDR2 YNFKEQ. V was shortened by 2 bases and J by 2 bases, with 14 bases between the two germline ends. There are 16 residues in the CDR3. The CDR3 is CASSQSEGTATDTQYF. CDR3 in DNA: TGTGCCAGCAGCCAAAGTGAAGGGACGGCCACAGATACGCAGTATTTT.

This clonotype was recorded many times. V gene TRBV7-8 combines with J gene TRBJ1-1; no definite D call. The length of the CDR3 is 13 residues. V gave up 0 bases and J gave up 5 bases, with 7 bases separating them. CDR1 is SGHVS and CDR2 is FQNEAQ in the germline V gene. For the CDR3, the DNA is TGTGCCAGCAGCTTAGCCACGGGTACTGAAGCTTTCTTT. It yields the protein CASSLATGTEAFF.

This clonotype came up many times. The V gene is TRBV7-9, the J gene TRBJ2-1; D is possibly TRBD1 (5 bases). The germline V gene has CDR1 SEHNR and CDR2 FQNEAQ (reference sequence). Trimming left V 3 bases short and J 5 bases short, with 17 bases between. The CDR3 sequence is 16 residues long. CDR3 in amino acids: CASSFVQGVGNNEQFF. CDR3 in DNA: TGTGCCAGCAGCTTTGTTCAGGGCGTCGGTAACAATGAGCAGTTCTTC.

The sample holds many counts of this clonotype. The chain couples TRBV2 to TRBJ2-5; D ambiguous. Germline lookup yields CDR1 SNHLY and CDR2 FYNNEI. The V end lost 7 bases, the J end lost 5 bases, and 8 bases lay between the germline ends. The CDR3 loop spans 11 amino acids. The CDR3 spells CASMVSETQYF. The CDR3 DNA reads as TGTGCCAGCATGGTTTCTGAGACCCAGTACTTC.

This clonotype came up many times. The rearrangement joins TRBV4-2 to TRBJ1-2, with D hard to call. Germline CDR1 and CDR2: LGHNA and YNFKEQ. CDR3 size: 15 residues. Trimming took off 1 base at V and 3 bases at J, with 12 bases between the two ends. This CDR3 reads CASSQGMGIDYGYTF. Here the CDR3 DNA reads TGTGCCAGCAGCCAAGGAATGGGGATAGACTATGGCTACACCTTC.

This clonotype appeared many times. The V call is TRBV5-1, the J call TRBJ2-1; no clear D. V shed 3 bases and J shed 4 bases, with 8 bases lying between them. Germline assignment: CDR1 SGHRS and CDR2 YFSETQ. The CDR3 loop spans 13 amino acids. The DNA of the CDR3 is TGCGCCAGCAGCTCCGAGTCGTACAATGAGCAGTTCTTC. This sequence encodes CASSSESYNEQFF.